This TCR beta chain is from a study of blood T cell repertoires in COVID-19. Looking at the study overall: Acute and convalescent COVID-19 samples came from the United States, Italy and Spain. T cells, B-cell-depleted T cells, or PBMCs supplied cDNA or gDNA.

Germline V gives CDR1 SGHAT, CDR2 FQDESV (reference sequence). Deletions cut 5 bases from V and 7 bases from J, with 12 bases between. The length of the CDR3 is 13 residues. Authors' processing steps: Amplifying reference gene primers gave estimates of nucleated cell counts. Libraries were prepared by immunoSEQ multiplex PCR; TCRdb keeps only in-frame clonotypes and omits some of them. The D gene and trimming were derived from the DNA, and the V and J assignments and clone size from that table. In the table there are a few hundred thousand clones, around 89% of which are singletons. The chain has TRBV11-1 and TRBJ1-5; D gene unclear. The sequencing input was peripheral blood. The source of this sequence is a man aged 65 to 85 with acute or convalescent COVID-19. DNA of the CDR3: TGTGCCAGCAGCCTGAGGGTAGGGCAGCCCCAGCATTTT. Amino acid sequence: CASSLRVGQPQHF.